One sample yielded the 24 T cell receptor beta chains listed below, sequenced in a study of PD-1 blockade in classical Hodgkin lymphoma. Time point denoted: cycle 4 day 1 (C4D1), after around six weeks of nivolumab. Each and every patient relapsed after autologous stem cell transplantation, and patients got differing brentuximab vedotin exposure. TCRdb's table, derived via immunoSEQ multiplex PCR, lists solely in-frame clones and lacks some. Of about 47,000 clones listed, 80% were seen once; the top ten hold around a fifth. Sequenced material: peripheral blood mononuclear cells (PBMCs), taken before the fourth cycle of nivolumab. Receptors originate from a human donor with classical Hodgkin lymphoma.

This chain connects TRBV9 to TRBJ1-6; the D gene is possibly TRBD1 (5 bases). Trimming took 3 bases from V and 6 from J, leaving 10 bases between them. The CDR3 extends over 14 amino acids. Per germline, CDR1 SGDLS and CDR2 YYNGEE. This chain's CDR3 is CASSGSGPNSPLHF. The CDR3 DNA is TGTGCCAGCAGCGGATCGGGGCCTAATTCACCCCTCCACTTT.

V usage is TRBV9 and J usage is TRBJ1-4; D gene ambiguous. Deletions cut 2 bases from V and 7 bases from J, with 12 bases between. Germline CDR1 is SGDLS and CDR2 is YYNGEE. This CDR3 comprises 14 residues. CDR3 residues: CASSVSAQSEKLFF. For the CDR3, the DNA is TGTGCCAGCAGCGTTTCCGCCCAATCTGAAAAACTGTTTTTT.

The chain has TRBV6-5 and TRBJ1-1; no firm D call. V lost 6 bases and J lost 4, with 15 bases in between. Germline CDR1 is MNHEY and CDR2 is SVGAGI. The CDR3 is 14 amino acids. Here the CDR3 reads CASSRGFRFTEAFF. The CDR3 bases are TGTGCCAGCAGCCGGGGATTCAGGTTCACTGAAGCTTTCTTT.

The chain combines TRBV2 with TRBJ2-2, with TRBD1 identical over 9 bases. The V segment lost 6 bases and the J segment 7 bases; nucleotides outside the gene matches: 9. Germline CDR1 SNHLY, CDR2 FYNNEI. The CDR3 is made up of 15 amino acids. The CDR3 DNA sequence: TGTGCCAGCAGAAGGAGGGGACAGGGTAACGGGGAGCTGTTTTTT. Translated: CASRRRGQGNGELFF. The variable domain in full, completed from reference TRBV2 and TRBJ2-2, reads EPEVTQTPSHQVTQMGQEVILRCVPISNHLYFYWYRQILGQKVEFLVSFYNNEISEKSEIFDDQFSVERPDGSNFTLKIRSTKLEDSAMYFCASRRRGQGNGELFFGEGSRLTVL.

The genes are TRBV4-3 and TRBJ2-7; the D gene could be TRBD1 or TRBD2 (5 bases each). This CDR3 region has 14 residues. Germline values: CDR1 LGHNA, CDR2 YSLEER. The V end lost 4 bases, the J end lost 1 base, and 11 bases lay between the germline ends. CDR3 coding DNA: TGCGCCAGCAGCCTCGGGACCGAGTCCTACGAGCAGTACTTC. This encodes CASSLGTESYEQYF.

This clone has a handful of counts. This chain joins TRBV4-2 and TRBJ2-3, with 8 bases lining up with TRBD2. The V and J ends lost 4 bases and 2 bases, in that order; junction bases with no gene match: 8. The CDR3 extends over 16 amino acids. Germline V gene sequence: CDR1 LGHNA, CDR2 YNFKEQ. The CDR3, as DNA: TGTGCCAGCAGCCCAGCAGCGGGGGAATACACAGATACGCAGTATTTT. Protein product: CASSPAAGEYTDTQYF.

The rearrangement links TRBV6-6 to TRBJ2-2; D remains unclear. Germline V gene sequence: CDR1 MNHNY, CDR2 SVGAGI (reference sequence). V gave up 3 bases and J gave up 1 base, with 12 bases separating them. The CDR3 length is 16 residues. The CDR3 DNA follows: TGTGCCAGCAGTTATCGGCCGTCAAGGAACACCGGGGAGCTGTTTTTT. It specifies CASSYRPSRNTGELFF.

In DNA, the CDR3 is TGCGCCAGCAGTGAGATGTGGGCGGACGCCTTCTCTGGGGCCAACGTCCTGACTTTC. It is translated as CASSEMWADAFSGANVLTF. The genes are TRBV10-1 and TRBJ2-6; no reliable D call. CDR1 WNHNN and CDR2 SYGVQD come from the germline V gene (reference sequence). The CDR3 is made up of 19 amino acids. Trimming stripped 2 bases from V and 0 bases from J, with 17 bases between.

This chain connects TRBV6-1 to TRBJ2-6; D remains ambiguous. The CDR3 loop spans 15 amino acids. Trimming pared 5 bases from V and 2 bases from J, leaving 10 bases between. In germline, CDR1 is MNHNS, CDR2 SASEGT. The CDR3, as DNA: TGTGCCAGCAGTCGAGCATGGACTGGGGCCAACGTCCTGACTTTC. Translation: CASSRAWTGANVLTF.

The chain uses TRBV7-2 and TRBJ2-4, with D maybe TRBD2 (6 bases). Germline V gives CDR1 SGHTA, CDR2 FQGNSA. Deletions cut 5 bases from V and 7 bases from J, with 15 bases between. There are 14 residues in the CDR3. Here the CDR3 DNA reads TGTGCCAGCAGCCCCCAGAGAGGGAGGAACATTCAGTACTTC. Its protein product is CASSPQRGRNIQYF.

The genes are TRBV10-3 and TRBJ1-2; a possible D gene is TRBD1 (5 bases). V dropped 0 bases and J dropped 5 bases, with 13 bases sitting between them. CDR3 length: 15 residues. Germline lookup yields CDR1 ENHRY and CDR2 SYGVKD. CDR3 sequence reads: CAISESGGEEYGYTF. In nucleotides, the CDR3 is TGTGCCATCAGTGAGTCGGGAGGGGAGGAGTATGGCTACACCTTC.

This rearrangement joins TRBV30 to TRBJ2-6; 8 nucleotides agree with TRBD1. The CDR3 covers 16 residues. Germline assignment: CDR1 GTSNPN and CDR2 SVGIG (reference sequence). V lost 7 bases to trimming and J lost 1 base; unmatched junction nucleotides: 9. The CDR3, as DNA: TGTGCCTCAAGGACAGGGTTCTTTTCTGGGGCCAACGTCCTGACTTTC. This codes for CASRTGFFSGANVLTF.

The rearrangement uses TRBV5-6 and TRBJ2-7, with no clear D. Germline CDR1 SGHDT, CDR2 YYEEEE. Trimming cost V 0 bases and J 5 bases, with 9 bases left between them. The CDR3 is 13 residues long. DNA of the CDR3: TGTGCCAGCAGCTTGGATGGGATTGACGAGCAGTACTTC. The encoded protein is CASSLDGIDEQYF.

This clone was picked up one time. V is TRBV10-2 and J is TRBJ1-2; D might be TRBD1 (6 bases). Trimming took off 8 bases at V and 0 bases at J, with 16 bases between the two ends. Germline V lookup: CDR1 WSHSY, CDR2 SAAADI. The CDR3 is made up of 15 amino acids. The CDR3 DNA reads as TGCGCCAGCGCCCCAACGGGGGCTACTAACTATGGCTACACCTTC. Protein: CASAPTGATNYGYTF.

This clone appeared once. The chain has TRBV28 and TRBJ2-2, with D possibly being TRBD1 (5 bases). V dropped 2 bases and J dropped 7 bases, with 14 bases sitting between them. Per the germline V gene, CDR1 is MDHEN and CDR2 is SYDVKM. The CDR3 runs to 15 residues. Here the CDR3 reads CASSLGQGLIGELFF. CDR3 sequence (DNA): TGTGCCAGCAGTTTAGGGCAGGGTCTTATCGGGGAGCTGTTTTTT. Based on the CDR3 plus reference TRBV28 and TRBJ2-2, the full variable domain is DVKVTQSSRYLVKRTGEKVFLECVQDMDHENMFWYRQDPGLGLRLIYFSYDVKMKEKGDIPEGYSVSREKKERFSLILESASTNQTSMYLCASSLGQGLIGELFFGEGSRLTVL.

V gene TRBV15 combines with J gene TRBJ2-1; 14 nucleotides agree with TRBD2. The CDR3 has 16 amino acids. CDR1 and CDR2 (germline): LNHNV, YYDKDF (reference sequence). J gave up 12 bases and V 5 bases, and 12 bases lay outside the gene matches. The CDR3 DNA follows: TGTGCCACCAGCGGTTGGACTAGCGGGAGGAGTGATGGGCAGTTCTTC. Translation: CATSGWTSGRSDGQFF. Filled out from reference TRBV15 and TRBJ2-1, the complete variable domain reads DAMVIQNPRYQVTQFGKPVTLSCSQTLNHNVMYWYQQKSSQAPKLLFHYYDKDFNNEADTPDNFQSRRPNTSFCFLDIRSPGLGDTAMYLCATSGWTSGRSDGQFFGPGTRLTVL.

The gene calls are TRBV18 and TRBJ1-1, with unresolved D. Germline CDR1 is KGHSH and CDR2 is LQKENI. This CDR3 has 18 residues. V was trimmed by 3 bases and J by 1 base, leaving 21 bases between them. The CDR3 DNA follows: TGTGCCAGCTCACCTAACGAGTGGGGAGCAGGAGGGAACACTGAAGCTTTCTTT. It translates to CASSPNEWGAGGNTEAFF.

The CDR3 bases are TGTGCCAGCAGCCCCAGACTAGCGGGGGCCCAAGAGACCCAGTACTTC. Amino acid sequence: CASSPRLAGAQETQYF. The V and J genes are TRBV7-9 and TRBJ2-5; 12 positions agree with TRBD2. The ends lost 5 bases at V and 1 base at J; junction bases unmatched: 5. The CDR3 has 16 residues. The germline V gene encodes CDR1 SEHNR and CDR2 FQNEAQ (reference sequence). Together with reference TRBV7-9 and TRBJ2-5, the CDR3 gives the full variable domain: DTGVSQNPRHKITKRGQNVTFRCDPISEHNRLYWYRQTLGQGPEFLTYFQNEAQLEKSRLLSDRFSAERPKGSFSTLEIQRTEQGDSAMYLCASSPRLAGAQETQYFGPGTRLLVL.

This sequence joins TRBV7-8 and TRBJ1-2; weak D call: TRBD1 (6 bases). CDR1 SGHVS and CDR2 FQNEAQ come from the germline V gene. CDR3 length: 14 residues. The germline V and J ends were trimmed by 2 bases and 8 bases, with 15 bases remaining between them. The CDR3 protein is CASSLQGTAEGYTF. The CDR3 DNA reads TGTGCCAGCAGCTTACAGGGGACCGCCGAGGGCTACACCTTC.

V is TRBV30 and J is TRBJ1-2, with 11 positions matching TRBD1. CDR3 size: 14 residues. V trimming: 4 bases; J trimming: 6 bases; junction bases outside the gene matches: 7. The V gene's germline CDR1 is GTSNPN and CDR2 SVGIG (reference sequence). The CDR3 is CAWNRDRGVDGYTF. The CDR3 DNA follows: TGTGCCTGGAATAGGGACAGGGGGGTAGATGGCTACACCTTC.

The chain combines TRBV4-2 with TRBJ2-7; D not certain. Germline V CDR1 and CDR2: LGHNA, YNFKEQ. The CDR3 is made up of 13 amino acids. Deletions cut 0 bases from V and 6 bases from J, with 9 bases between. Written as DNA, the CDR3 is TGTGCCAGCAGCCAAGATTTGCTCGGCGAGCAGTACTTC. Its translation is CASSQDLLGEQYF.

Here the CDR3 reads CASRGLAGPYEQYF. In DNA form, the CDR3 reads TGTGCCAGCAGGGGACTAGCGGGGCCCTACGAGCAGTACTTC. The genes are TRBV27 and TRBJ2-7, with 13 nucleotides matching TRBD2. The CDR3 length is 14 residues. Per germline, CDR1 MNHEY and CDR2 SMNVEV (reference sequence). Trimming cost V 6 bases and J 2 bases; bases outside gene matches: 1.

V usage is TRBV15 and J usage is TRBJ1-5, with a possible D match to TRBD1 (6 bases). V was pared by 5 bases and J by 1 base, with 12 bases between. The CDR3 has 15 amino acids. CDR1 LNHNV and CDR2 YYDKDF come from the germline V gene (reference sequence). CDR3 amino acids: CATSGAGASNQPQHF. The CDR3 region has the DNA TGTGCCACCAGCGGGGCAGGGGCGAGCAATCAGCCCCAGCATTTT.

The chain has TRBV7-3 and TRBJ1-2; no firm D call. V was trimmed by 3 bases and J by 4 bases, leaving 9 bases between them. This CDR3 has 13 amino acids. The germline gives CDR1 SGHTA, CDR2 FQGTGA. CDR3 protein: CASSFEDGYGYTF. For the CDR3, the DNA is TGTGCCAGCAGCTTCGAAGACGGCTATGGCTACACCTTC.